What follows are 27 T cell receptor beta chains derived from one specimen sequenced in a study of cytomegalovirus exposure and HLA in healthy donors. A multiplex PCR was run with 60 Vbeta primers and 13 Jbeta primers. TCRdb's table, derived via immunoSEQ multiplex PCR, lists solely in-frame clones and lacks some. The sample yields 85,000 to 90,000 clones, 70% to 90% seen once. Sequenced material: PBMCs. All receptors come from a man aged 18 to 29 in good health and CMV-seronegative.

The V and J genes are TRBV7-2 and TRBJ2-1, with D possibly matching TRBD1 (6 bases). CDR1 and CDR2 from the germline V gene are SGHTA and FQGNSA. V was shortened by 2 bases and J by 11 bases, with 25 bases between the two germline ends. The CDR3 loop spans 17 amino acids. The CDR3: CASSLHHRAQGSKKQFF. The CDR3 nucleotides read TGTGCCAGCAGCTTACACCACCGGGCACAGGGCTCAAAAAAGCAGTTCTTC.

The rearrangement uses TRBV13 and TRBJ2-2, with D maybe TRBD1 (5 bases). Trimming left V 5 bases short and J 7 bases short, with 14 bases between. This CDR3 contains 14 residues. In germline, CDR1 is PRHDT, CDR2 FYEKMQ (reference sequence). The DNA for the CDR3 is TGTGCCAGCAGCCGGAGTTCAGGGTACGGGGAGCTGTTTTTT. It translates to CASSRSSGYGELFF.

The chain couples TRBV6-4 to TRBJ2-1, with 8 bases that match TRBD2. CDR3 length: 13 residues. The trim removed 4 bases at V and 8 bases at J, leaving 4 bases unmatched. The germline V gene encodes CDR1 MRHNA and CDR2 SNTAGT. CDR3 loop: CASSASGRDEQFF. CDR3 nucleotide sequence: TGTGCCAGCAGTGCCAGCGGGAGAGATGAGCAGTTCTTC.

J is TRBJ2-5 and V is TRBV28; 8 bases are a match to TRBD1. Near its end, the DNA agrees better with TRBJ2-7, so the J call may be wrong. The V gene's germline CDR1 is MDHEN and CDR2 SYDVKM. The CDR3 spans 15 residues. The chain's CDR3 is CASSPLGQVVYEQYF. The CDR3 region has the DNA TGTGCCAGCAGTCCCCTGGGACAGGTGGTCTACGAGCAGTACTTC.

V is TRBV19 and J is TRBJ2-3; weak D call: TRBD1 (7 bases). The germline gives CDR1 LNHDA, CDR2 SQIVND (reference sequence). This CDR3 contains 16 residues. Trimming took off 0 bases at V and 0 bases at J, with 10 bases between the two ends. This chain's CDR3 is CASSIDQGGSTDTQYF. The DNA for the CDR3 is TGTGCCAGTAGTATAGATCAGGGGGGCAGCACAGATACGCAGTATTTT.

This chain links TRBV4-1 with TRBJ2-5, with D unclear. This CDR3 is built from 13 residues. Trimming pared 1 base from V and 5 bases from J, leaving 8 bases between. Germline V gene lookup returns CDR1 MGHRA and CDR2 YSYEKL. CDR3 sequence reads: CASSQGGAETQYF. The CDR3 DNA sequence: TGCGCCAGCAGCCAAGGCGGCGCGGAGACCCAGTACTTC.

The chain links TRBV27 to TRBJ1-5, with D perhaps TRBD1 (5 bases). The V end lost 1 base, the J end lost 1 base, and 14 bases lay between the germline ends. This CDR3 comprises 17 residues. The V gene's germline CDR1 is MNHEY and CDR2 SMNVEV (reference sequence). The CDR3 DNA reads TGTGCCAGCAGTTTATTCGCAGGGAGGATGAGCAATCAGCCCCAGCATTTT. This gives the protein CASSLFAGRMSNQPQHF.

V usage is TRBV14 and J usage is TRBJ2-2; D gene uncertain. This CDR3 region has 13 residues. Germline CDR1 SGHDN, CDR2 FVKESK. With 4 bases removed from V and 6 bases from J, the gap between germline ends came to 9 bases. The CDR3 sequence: CASSPVRSGELFF. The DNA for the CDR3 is TGTGCCAGCAGCCCGGTGAGATCCGGGGAGCTGTTTTTT.

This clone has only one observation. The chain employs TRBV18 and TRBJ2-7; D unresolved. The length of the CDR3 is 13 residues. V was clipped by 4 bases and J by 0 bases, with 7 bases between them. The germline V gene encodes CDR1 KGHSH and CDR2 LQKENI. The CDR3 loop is CASSRQSSYEQYF. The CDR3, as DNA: TGTGCCAGCTCACGACAAAGCTCCTACGAGCAGTACTTC.

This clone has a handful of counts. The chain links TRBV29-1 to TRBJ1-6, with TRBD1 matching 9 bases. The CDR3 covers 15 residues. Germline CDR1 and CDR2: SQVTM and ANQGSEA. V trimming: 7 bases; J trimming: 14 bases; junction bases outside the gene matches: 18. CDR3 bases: TGCAGCGCGACGGAGGGACAGGGTCCAACTATGGCCCTCCACTTT. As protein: CSATEGQGPTMALHF.

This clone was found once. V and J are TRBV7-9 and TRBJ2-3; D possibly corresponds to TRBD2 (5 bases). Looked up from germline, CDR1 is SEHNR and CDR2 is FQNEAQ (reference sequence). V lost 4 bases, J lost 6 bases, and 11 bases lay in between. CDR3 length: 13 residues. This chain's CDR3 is CASSSSGIDTQYF. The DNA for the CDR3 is TGTGCCAGCAGCTCTTCGGGGATCGATACGCAGTATTTT.

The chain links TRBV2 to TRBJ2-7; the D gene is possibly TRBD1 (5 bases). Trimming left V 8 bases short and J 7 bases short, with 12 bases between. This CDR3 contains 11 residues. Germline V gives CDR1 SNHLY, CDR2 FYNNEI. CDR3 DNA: TGTGCCAGCGGGATGGGGCGGGAGCAGTACTTC. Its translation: CASGMGREQYF.

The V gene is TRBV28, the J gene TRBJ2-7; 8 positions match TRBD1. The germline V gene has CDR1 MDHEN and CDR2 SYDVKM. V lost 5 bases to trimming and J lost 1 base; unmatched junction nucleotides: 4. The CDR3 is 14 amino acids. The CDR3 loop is CASSPRTGSYEQYF. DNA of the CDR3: TGTGCCAGCAGTCCTAGGACAGGGTCCTACGAGCAGTACTTC.

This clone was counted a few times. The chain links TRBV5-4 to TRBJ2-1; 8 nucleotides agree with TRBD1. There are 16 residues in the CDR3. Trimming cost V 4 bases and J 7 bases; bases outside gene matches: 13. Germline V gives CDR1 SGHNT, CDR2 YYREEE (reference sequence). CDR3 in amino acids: CASSHSLKTGENEQFF. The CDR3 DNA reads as TGTGCCAGCAGCCACAGCCTTAAGACAGGGGAGAATGAGCAGTTCTTC.

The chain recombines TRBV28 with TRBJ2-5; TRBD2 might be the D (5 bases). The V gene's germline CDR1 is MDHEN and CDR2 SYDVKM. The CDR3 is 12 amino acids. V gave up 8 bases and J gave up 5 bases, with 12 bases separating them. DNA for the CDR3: TGTGCCAGCCACACTAGGTGGGAGACCCAGTACTTC. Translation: CASHTRWETQYF. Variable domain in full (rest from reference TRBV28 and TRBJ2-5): DVKVTQSSRYLVKRTGEKVFLECVQDMDHENMFWYRQDPGLGLRLIYFSYDVKMKEKGDIPEGYSVSREKKERFSLILESASTNQTSMYLCASHTRWETQYFGPGTRLLVL.

The CDR3 sequence is CASSVGQGVTEAFF. The CDR3 region has the DNA TGTGCCAGCTCAGTAGGACAGGGGGTCACTGAAGCTTTCTTT. The rearrangement joins TRBV18 to TRBJ1-1; TRBD1 matches 10 bases. Germline V CDR1 and CDR2: KGHSH, LQKENI. V dropped 5 bases and J dropped 4; count of bases not matched to a gene: 4. The CDR3 sequence is 14 residues long.

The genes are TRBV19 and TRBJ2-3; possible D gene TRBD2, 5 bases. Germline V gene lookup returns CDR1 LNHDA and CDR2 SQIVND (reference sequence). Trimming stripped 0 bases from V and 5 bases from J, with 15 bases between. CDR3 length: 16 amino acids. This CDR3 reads CASSIEVGRALDTQYF. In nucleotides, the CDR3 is TGTGCCAGTAGTATAGAAGTAGGGCGGGCCCTAGATACGCAGTATTTT. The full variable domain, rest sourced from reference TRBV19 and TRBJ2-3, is DGGITQSPKYLFRKEGQNVTLSCEQNLNHDAMYWYRQDPGQGLRLIYYSQIVNDFQKGDIAEGYSVSREKKESFPLTVTSAQKNPTAFYLCASSIEVGRALDTQYFGPGTRLTVL.

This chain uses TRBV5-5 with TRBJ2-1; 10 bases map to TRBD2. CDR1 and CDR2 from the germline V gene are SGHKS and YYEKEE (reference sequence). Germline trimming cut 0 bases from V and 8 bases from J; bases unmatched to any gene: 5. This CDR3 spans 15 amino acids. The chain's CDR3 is CASSLVRTSGHEQFF. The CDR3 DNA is TGTGCCAGCAGCTTGGTCCGGACTAGCGGCCATGAGCAGTTCTTC.

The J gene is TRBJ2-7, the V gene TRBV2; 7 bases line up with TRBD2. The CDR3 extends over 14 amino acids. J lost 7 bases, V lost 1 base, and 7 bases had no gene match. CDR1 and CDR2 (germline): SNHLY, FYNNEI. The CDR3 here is CASSEVRQGGEQYF. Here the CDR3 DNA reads TGTGCCAGCAGTGAAGTTCGCCAGGGAGGGGAGCAGTACTTC.

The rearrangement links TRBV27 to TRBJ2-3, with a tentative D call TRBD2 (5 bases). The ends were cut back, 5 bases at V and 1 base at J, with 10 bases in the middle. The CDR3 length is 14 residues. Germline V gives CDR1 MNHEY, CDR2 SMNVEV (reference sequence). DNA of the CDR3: TGTGCCAGCAGTCTAAGCGGTGGCACAGATACGCAGTATTTT. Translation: CASSLSGGTDTQYF.

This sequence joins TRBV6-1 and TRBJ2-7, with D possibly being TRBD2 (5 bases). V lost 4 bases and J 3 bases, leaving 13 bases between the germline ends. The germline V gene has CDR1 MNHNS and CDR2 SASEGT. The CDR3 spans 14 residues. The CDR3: CASSVSGLIYEQYF. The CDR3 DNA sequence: TGTGCCAGCAGTGTATCCGGACTGATCTACGAGCAGTACTTC.

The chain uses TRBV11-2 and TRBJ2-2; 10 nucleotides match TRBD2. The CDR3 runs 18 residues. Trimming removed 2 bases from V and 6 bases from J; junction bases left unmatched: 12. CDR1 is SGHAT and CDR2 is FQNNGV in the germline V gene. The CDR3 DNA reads TGTGCCAGCAGCTTAAGGCTAGCGGGAGTGAGGGGACCCGGGGAGCTGTTTTTT. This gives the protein CASSLRLAGVRGPGELFF.

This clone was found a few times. CDR3 DNA: TGTGCCAGCACAATTGGGGACAGGGGCAAGGAGCAGTACTTC. Its protein product is CASTIGDRGKEQYF. V is TRBV6-1 and J is TRBJ2-7, with TRBD1 matching 10 bases. V shed 7 bases and J 7 bases; nucleotides not matched to a gene: 10. The germline CDR1 and CDR2 sequences are MNHNS and SASEGT. This CDR3 is built from 14 residues.

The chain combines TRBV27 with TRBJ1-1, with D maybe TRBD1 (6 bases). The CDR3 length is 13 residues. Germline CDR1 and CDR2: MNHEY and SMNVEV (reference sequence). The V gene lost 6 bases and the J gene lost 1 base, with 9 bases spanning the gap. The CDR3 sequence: CASRSTGNTEAFF. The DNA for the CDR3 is TGTGCCAGCAGATCGACAGGGAACACTGAAGCTTTCTTT.

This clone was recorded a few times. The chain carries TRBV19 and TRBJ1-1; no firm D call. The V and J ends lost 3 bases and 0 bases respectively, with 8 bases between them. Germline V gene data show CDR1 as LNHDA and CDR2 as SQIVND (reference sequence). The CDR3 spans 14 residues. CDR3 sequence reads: CASSIGRVNTEAFF. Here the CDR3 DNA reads TGTGCCAGTAGTATCGGGAGAGTGAACACTGAAGCTTTCTTT.

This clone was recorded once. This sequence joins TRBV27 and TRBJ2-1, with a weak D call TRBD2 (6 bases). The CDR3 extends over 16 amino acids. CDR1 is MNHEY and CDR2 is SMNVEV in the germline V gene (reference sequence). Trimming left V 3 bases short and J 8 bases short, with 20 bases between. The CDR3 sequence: CASSFRTGTPVDEQFF. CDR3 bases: TGTGCCAGCAGTTTCAGAACCGGGACTCCCGTGGATGAGCAGTTCTTC.

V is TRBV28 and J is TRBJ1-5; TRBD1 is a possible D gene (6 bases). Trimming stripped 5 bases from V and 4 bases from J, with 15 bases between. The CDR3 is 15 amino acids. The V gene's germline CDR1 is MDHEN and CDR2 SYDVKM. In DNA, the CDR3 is TGTGCCAGCAGTGCGCCAGGGGCCAGGAATCAGCCCCAGCATTTT. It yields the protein CASSAPGARNQPQHF.